This entry concerns a single TCR beta chain. In the authors' workflow: Reference gene primer amplification gave estimated nucleated cell counts. Generated by immunoSEQ multiplex PCR, the TCRdb table keeps only in-frame clones and is missing some. V, J and clone size were drawn from that table, and D and trimming were deduced from the DNA. The sample holds around 68,000 clones, about 81% seen once. The record originates from a study of blood T cell repertoires in COVID-19. Overall study: COVID-19 samples collected from the United States, Italy and Spain covered acute and convalescent phases.

In germline, CDR1 is LNHNV, CDR2 YYDKDF (reference sequence). V was pared by 3 bases and J by 1 base, with 11 bases of the junction left unmatched. The CDR3 has 19 amino acids. This chain connects TRBV15 to TRBJ2-1; TRBD2 aligns across 11 bases. This clonotype was sampled from a human donor in a cohort sampled during active COVID-19. Specimen: peripheral blood. CDR3: CATSSDLAGGPGSYNEQFF. CDR3 nucleotides: TGTGCCACCAGCAGTGATTTAGCGGGAGGGCCCGGGTCCTACAATGAGCAGTTCTTC.